This T cell receptor (beta chain) was found in a study of T cell responses to AZD1222 COVID-19 vaccine. Concerning this clone: The antigen is unknown.

Method: immunoSEQ multiplex PCR; TCRdb's copy keeps in-frame clones and lacks some. Here the sample spans some 120,000 clones, roughly nine tenths being singletons. CDR3 length equals 14 residues. V was trimmed by 6 bases and J by 3 bases, leaving 14 bases between them. Germline loops: CDR1 SNHLY, CDR2 FYNNEI. Study-level findings and limits: Across spike, vaccine-associated CD4 TCRs were found, dominant at 160-218 and 743-854. Within unmutated variant regions lay the reported targets of nearly half of spike-specific TCRs. Once two AZD1222 doses were given, Spike-specific TCR breadth and depth went up.

The receptor was derived from an adult in good health. The chain carries TRBV2 and TRBJ1-2; no clear D gene. This sample comprised peripheral blood, obtained on day 0 of AZD1222 vaccination. The DNA of the CDR3 is TGTGCCAGCAGATCGGTTCTTTCCCACTATGGCTACACCTTC. Its protein is CASRSVLSHYGYTF.